The rows below give T cell receptor beta chains drawn from one sample of a study of molecular identifiers for immune sequencing clone quantification. Via MiXCR, TCRdb re-called the PCR reads, giving one row per CDR3 protein. The sample has about 320,000 distinct CDR3 sequences, around a fifth seen once. The sample taken for sequencing was naive CD8+ T cells from blood, with Jurkat cell RNA spiked in. The receptors here all came from a human donor in good health. Some libraries in this study had Jurkat cell RNA spiked in. Each CDR3 is given with its conserved first and last residue. D genes are given only for firm matches. Size values are once, few and many counts, or a class for expanded clones, and some rows have none.

>TRBV11-3|NA|few|TRBJ2-1
TGTGCCAGCAGCGCCTGGAATGGCGGGTCGAATGAGCAGTTCTTC
CASSAWNGGSNEQFF
>TRBV7-9|TRBD1|many|TRBJ2-7
TGTGCCAGCAGCCCCCATGGGACAGGGGGCGAGCAGTACTTC
CASSPHGTGGEQYF
>TRBV7-9|TRBD2|many|TRBJ2-3
TGTGCCAGCAGCTTTCGAGCGGGGCCTCAGTATTTT
CASSFRAGPQYF
>TRBV19|NA|NA|TRBJ2-1
TGTGCCAGTAGTTCGGAGAGGGCAACCTACAATGAGCAGTTCTTC
CASSSERATYNEQFF
>TRBV5-1|TRBD2|many|TRBJ2-3
TGCGCCAGCAGCCCCGGACTAGCGGGGGGTTTCACAGATACGCAGTATTTT
CASSPGLAGGFTDTQYF
>TRBV6-5|TRBD2|many|TRBJ2-7
TGTGCCAGCAGTTACTCGTCCTCGGGAGGGCCCATCTACGAGCAGTACTTC
CASSYSSSGGPIYEQYF
>TRBV6-4|TRBD2|many|TRBJ2-3
TGTGCCAGCAGTGACCCGGGACTAGCAGATACGCAGTATTTT
CASSDPGLADTQYF
>TRBV10-3|NA|many|TRBJ2-5
TGTGCCATCAGCGACGGGCTACAAGAGACCCAGTACTTC
CAISDGLQETQYF
>TRBV27|NA|many|TRBJ2-7
TGTGCCAGTGGACAGCCCTCCTACGAGCAGTACTTC
CASGQPSYEQYF
>TRBV6-6|TRBD2|NA|TRBJ2-3
TGTGCCAGCAGTTCAGGAGCGGGACCCACAGATACGCAGTATTTT
CASSSGAGPTDTQYF
>TRBV27|TRBD2|many|TRBJ2-7
TGTGCCAGCGGGGCTAGCGGGGACTACGAGCAGTACTTC
CASGASGDYEQYF
>TRBV6-1|TRBD1|many|TRBJ2-3
TGTGCCAGCAGGGCCCACCGGGACAGACCCACAGATACGCAGTATTTT
CASRAHRDRPTDTQYF
>TRBV4-3|NA|few|TRBJ1-1
TGCGCCAGCAGCCAAGCCCAGAACACTGAAGCTTTCTTT
CASSQAQNTEAFF
>TRBV19|NA|many|TRBJ2-5
TGTGCCAGTAGTCGGGACGGACAAGAGACCCAGTACTTC
CASSRDGQETQYF
>TRBV4-3|NA|NA|TRBJ1-5
TGCGCCAGCAGCCGAGTCGTTGGATCGGAGTCCCAGCATTTT
CASSRVVGSESQHF
>TRBV30|TRBD1|many|TRBJ1-3
TGTGCCTCGGATACGGGACAGGGCTCTGGAAACACCATATATTTT
CASDTGQGSGNTIYF
>TRBV4-1|NA|many|TRBJ1-5
TGCGCCAGCAGCCAAGAACAGGGACAATTGAATCAGCCCCAGCATTTT
CASSQEQGQLNQPQHF
>TRBV10-1|TRBD1|few|TRBJ2-4
TGCGCCAGCAGTGAGGGTGCAGGGGGCTCGGACATTCAGTACTTC
CASSEGAGGSDIQYF
>TRBV28|NA|NA|TRBJ2-3
TGTGCCAGCAGTTCTACGACCCTCCGGGGCACAGATACGCAGTATTTT
CASSSTTLRGTDTQYF
>TRBV3-1|TRBD2|NA|TRBJ2-3
TGTGCCAGCAGCTCTTCGCGGGGGGGCGCAGGGGCAGATACGCAGTATTTT
CASSSSRGGAGADTQYF
>TRBV7-9|NA|NA|TRBJ1-3
TGTGCCAGCAGCTTAGCGCTTGGGGTTACTGGAAACACCATATATTTT
CASSLALGVTGNTIYF
>TRBV6-2/TRBV6-3|NA|many|TRBJ1-1
TGTGCCAGCAGTCCCGGGCACTTTGAAGCTTTCTTT
CASSPGHFEAFF
>TRBV24-1|TRBD1|few|TRBJ1-5
TGTGCCACCAGTGATGGACAGGGAGGATTTAGCAATCAGCCCCAGCATTTT
CATSDGQGGFSNQPQHF
>TRBV20-1|NA|many|TRBJ2-2
TGCAGTGCTGCGGAGAGGGGCACCGGGGAGCTGTTTTTT
CSAAERGTGELFF
>TRBV3-1|NA|NA|TRBJ2-7
TGTGCCAGCAGCCAAGGGCCCCAGGCCCTATCATACGAGCAGTACTTC
CASSQGPQALSYEQYF
>TRBV30|NA|many|TRBJ1-1
TGTGCCTGGAGTGTACCGGGGACCGTGTTTGAAGCTTTCTTT
CAWSVPGTVFEAFF
>TRBV7-6|NA|NA|TRBJ1-2
TGTGCCAGCAGCCAATCCAGGGGTCGTGGCTACACCTTC
CASSQSRGRGYTF
>TRBV7-3|NA|many|TRBJ2-5
TGTGCCAGCAGCTTCGGTACCGGGACTTTGGAGACCCAGTACTTC
CASSFGTGTLETQYF
>TRBV6-2/TRBV6-3|NA|many|TRBJ2-7
TGTGCCAGCAGGAACCGAGGGACGCTAGGGGCCGAGCAGTACTTC
CASRNRGTLGAEQYF